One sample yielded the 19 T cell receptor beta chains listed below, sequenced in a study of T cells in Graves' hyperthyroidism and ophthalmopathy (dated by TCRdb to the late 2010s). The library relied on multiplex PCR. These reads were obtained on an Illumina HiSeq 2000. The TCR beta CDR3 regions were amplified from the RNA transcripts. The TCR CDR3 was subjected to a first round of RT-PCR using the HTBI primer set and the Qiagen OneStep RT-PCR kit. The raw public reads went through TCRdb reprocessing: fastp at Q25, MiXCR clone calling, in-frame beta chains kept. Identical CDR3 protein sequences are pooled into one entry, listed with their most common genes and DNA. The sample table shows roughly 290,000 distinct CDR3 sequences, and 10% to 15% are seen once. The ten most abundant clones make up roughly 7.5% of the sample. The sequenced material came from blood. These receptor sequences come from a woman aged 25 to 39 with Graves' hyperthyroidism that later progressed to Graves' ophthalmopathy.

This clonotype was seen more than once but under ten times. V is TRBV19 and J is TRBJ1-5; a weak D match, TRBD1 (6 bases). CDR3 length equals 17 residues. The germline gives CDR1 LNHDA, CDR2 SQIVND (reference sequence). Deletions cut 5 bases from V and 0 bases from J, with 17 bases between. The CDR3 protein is CASSRCGQLNSNQPQHF. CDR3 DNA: TGTGCCAGTAGTCGGTGTGGACAGCTGAATAGCAATCAGCCCCAGCATTTT.

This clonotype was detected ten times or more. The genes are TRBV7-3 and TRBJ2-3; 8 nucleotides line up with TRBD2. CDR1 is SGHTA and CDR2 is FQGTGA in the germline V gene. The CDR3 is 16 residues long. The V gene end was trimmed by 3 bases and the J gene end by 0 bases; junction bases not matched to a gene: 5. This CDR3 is CASSFSGDTSTDTQYF. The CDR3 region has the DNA TGTGCCAGCAGCTTTAGCGGGGACACTAGCACAGATACGCAGTATTTT.

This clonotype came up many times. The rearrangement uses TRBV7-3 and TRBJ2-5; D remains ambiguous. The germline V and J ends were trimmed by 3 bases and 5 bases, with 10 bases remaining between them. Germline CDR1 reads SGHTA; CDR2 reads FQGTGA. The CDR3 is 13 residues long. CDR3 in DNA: TGTGCCAGCAGCTTGACCCCCCAGGAGACCCAGTACTTC. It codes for CASSLTPQETQYF.

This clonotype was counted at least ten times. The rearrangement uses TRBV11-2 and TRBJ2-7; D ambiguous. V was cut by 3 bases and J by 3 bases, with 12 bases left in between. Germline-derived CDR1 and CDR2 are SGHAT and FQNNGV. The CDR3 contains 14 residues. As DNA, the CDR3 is TGTGCCAGCAGCTTGATCGGGCCGATCTACGAGCAGTACTTC. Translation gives CASSLIGPIYEQYF.

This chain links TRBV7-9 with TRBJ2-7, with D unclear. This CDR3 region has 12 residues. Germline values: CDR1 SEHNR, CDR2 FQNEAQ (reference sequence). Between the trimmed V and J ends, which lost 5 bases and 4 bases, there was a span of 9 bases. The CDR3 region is CASSLDLYEQYF. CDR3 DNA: TGTGCCAGCAGCCTAGACCTATACGAGCAGTACTTC.

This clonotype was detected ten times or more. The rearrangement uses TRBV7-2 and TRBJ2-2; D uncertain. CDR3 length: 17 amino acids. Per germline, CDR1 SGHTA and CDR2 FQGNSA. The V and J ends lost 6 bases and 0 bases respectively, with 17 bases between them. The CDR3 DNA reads TGTGCCAGCAGAGCCCTGGGCACCGAGACGAACACCGGGGAGCTGTTTTTT. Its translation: CASRALGTETNTGELFF.

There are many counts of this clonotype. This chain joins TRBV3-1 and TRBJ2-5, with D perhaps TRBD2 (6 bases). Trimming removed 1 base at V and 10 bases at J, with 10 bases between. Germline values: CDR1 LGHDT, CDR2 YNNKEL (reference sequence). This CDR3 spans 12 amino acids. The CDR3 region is CASSQVGLVQYF. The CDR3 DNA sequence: TGTGCCAGCAGCCAAGTGGGACTTGTCCAGTACTTC.

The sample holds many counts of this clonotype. The CDR3 bases are TGTGCCAGCTCACCACTGGACAGGGGGGGGACGAATGAGCAGTTCTTC. This sequence encodes CASSPLDRGGTNEQFF. The chain couples TRBV18 to TRBJ2-1, with 10 bases lining up with TRBD1. Per germline, CDR1 KGHSH and CDR2 LQKENI. The J segment lost 7 bases and the V segment lost 1 base, leaving 7 bases of the junction unmatched. CDR3 length equals 16 residues.

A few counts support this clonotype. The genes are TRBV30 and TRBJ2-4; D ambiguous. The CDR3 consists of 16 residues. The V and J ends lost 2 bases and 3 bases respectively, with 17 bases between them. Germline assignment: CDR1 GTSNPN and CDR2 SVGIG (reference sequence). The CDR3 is CAWSRQTPVFKNIQYF. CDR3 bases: TGTGCCTGGAGTCGGCAGACCCCGGTCTTCAAAAACATTCAGTACTTC.

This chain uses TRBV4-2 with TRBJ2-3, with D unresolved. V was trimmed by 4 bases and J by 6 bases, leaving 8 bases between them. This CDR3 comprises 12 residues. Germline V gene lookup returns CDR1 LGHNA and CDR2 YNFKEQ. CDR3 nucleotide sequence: TGTGCCAGCAGCCCTGGGATCGATACGCAGTATTTT. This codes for CASSPGIDTQYF.

For the CDR3, the DNA is TGTGCCAGTATTGGGACGGGCTCTGGAAACACCATATATTTT. Translating gives CASIGTGSGNTIYF. The V call is TRBV19, the J call TRBJ1-3; TRBD1 is a possible D gene (5 bases). V was cut by 7 bases and J by 0 bases, with 10 bases left in between. This CDR3 region has 14 residues. CDR1 is LNHDA and CDR2 is SQIVND in the germline V gene (reference sequence).

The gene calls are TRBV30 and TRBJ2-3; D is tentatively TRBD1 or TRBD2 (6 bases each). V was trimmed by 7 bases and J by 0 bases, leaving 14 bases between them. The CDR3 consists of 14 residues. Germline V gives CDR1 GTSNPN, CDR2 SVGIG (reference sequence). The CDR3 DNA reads TGTGCCTCGGGGGCCGGGGTGAGCACAGATACGCAGTATTTT. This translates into CASGAGVSTDTQYF. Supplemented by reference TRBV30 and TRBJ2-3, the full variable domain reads SQTIHQWPATLVQPVGSPLSLECTVEGTSNPNLYWYRQAAGRGLQLLFYSVGIGQISSEVPQNLSASRPQDRQFILSSKKLLLSDSGFYLCASGAGVSTDTQYFGPGTRLTVL.

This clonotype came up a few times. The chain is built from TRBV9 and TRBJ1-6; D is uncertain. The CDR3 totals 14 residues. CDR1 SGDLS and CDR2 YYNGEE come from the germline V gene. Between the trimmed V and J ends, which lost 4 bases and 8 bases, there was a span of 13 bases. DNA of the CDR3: TGTGCCAGCAGCAACAGAGGGATGGATTCACCCCTCCACTTT. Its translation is CASSNRGMDSPLHF.

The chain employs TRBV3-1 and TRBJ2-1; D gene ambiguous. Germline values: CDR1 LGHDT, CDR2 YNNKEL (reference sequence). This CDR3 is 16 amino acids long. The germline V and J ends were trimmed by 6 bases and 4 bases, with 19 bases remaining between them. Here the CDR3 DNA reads TGTGCCAGCAGTCCCCAAGGTTTCAAGGTGTACAATGAGCAGTTCTTC. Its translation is CASSPQGFKVYNEQFF.

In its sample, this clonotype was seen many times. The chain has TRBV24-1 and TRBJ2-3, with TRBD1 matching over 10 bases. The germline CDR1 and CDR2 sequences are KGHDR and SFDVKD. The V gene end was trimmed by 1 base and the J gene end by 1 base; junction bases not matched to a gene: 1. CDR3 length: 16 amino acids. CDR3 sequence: CATSDFGTGGTDTQYF. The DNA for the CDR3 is TGTGCCACCAGTGATTTTGGGACAGGGGGCACAGATACGCAGTATTTT.

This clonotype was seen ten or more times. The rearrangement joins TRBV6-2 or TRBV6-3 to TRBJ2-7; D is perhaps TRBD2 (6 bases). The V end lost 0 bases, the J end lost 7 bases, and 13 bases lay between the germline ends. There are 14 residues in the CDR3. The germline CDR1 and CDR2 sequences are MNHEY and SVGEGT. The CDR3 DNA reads TGTGCCAGCAGTTACTCCTTAGCGGAAGGGGAGCAGTACTTC. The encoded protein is CASSYSLAEGEQYF.

In nucleotides, the CDR3 is TGTGCCAGCAGGAGGGACGGACCCTACGAGCAGTACTTC. This encodes CASRRDGPYEQYF. The chain couples TRBV27 to TRBJ2-7; perhaps D is TRBD1 or TRBD2 (5 bases each). V lost 6 bases and J lost 2, with 11 bases in between. Germline CDR1 and CDR2: MNHEY and SMNVEV (reference sequence). CDR3 length: 13 residues.

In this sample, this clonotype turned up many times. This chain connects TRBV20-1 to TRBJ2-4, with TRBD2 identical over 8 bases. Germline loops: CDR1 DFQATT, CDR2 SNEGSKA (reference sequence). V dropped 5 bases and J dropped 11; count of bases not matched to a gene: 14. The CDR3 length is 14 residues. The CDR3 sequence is CSAAELPGGPFQYF. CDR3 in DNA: TGCAGTGCTGCCGAACTACCGGGAGGGCCCTTTCAGTACTTC.

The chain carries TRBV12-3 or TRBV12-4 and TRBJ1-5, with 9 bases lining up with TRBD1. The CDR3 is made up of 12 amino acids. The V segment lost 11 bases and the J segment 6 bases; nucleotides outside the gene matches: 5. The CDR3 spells CAAGQGSQPQHF. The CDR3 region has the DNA TGTGCCGCTGGACAGGGGTCTCAGCCCCAGCATTTT.